These T cell receptor beta chains were read from a single sample in a study of cytomegalovirus exposure and HLA in healthy donors. TCRdb keeps only in-frame clones here, not all; method: immunoSEQ multiplex PCR. Of 85,000 to 90,000 clones in the sample, about 75% were seen once. Sequenced sample: PBMCs. Receptors originate from a man aged 30-40 years in good health and CMV-seropositive. CDR3s leave out the opening cysteine and the closing phenylalanine or tryptophan. The order of the fields is V gene, J gene, CDR3 protein.

TRBV30	TRBJ1-3	AWSVGASSGNTIY
TRBV9	TRBJ2-3	ASSVGGVPDTQY
TRBV2	TRBJ2-7	ASSTEGGSSLAYEQY
TRBV30	TRBJ2-7	AWTPFGREGSYEQY
TRBV9	TRBJ2-7	ASSVGGGTYLYEQY
TRBV11-2	TRBJ1-4	ASSLWSGDEKLF
TRBV6-4	TRBJ2-7	ASTECGASGGPISLEQY
TRBV18	TRBJ1-1	ASSPLQRGGTEAF
TRBV25-1	TRBJ2-1	ASNQGFDNEQF
TRBV5-1	TRBJ2-2	ASRHRNTGELF
TRBV7-2	TRBJ2-7	ASSRDREYEQY
TRBV5-6	TRBJ1-1	ASSSQGGHTEAF
TRBV6-1	TRBJ1-1	ASSERGNTEAF
TRBV28	TRBJ1-5	ASSFAGIFSSAYQPQH
TRBV19	TRBJ2-3	ASSIRQTSGGSTDTQY
TRBV15	TRBJ1-2	ATSRDRGQGNYGYT
TRBV20-1	TRBJ1-1	SEGKGTEAF
TRBV11-2	TRBJ1-6	ASRWEYNSPLH
TRBV10-3	TRBJ2-1	ASGGGFRNEQF
TRBV13	TRBJ2-2	ASSLGRGTGELF
TRBV6-1	TRBJ2-2	ASTGQVDTGELF
TRBV7-2	TRBJ1-2	ASSLQGIDYGYT
TRBV30	TRBJ2-3	AWTRGERTDTQY
TRBV9	TRBJ2-2	ASSPLTGAIIGELF
TRBV6-5	TRBJ2-7	ASSYRSGLAYEQY
TRBV6-1	TRBJ1-6	ASSEYEYSPLH
TRBV14	TRBJ2-1	ASSQIGVSGYNEQF
TRBV2	TRBJ2-7	ASSPSGGSYEQY
TRBV7-9	TRBJ1-4	SSSLAAGQLF
TRBV2	TRBJ1-5	ASSQGARQPQH
TRBV12-5	TRBJ2-3	ASAKSGTDTQY
TRBV4-3	TRBJ1-2	ASSQPGQRDGYT
TRBV6-5	TRBJ1-5	ASQLRGAGQPQH
TRBV28	TRBJ1-2	ASSSTGDILYGYT
TRBV7-9	TRBJ1-1	ASNQQGATEAF
TRBV7-3	TRBJ2-5	ASSLVAGEQETQY
TRBV29-1	TRBJ2-7	SVVKGADEQY
TRBV19	TRBJ2-2	ASSILGELF
TRBV7-9	TRBJ1-1	ASSFDSGNTEAF
TRBV19	TRBJ1-3	ASKDRLTDSGNTIY
TRBV11-1	TRBJ2-3	ASSWTSGGGTDTQY
TRBV7-8	TRBJ1-1	ASSFDTEAF
TRBV7-8	TRBJ1-2	ASSRQGDYGYT
TRBV7-9	TRBJ2-5	ATMWWGTSGKETQY
TRBV6-5	TRBJ1-1	ASSRTGLREAF